The TCR beta chain under discussion was sequenced for a study of tumor and adjacent non-tumor tissue in lung cancer. The library came from three nested PCR rounds adapted from ARM-PCR protocols. TCRdb redid the calling of the multiplex PCR reads with MiXCR, one entry per CDR3 protein. This table has more than 85,000 distinct CDR3 sequences, approximately 60% appearing once. This CDR3 is 16 amino acids long. Germline loops: CDR1 DFQATT, CDR2 SNEGSKA (reference sequence). Study-wide points: Normal lung showed higher cumulative top 100 clone frequency than tumor.

RNA was extracted from bulk tissue without any cell sorting. More than 3 cm separated this lung sample from the edge of the tumor. As for this clonotype: The antigen is not known. A read error may produce the germline difference seen at one junction end.

The specimen was distant non-tumor lung tissue. The chain recombines TRBV20-1 with TRBJ1-1, with 7 nucleotides matching TRBD1. This receptor was taken from a man aged 25-45 years with non-small cell lung cancer. CDR3 DNA sequence: TGCAGTGCTAGAAGTCCAGGGGGATATAAGGACACTGAAGCTTCCTTT. Protein: CSARSPGGYKDTEASF.